These 21 T cell receptor beta chains share one sample of origin, sequenced in a study of blood T cell repertoires in COVID-19. TCRdb's copy holds only in-frame clones and misses some; the assay was immunoSEQ multiplex PCR. Seen here are about 36,000 clones, 81% observed once, and the top ten hold 35% to 50%. Material: peripheral blood. These receptors originate from a human donor in a cohort sampled during active or convalescent COVID-19. The donor label of this sample is uncertain.

The V call is TRBV10-3, the J call TRBJ2-5; the D gene is possibly TRBD1 (5 bases). With 4 bases removed from V and 3 bases from J, the gap between germline ends came to 12 bases. This CDR3 comprises 14 residues. CDR1 and CDR2 (germline): ENHRY, SYGVKD. The CDR3 reads CAISAEGVKETQYF. In DNA form, the CDR3 reads TGTGCCATCAGTGCAGAAGGGGTAAAAGAGACCCAGTACTTC.

The chain recombines TRBV4-3 with TRBJ1-2; the D gene is possibly TRBD1 (6 bases). The V and J ends lost 0 bases and 4 bases respectively, with 6 bases between them. The CDR3 loop spans 13 amino acids. Germline-derived CDR1 and CDR2 are LGHNA and YSLEER. This CDR3 reads CASSQEQGYGYTF. The CDR3 coding sequence is TGCGCCAGCAGCCAAGAACAGGGCTATGGCTACACCTTC.

The chain joins TRBV2 to TRBJ2-7, with 7 nucleotides matching TRBD1. The CDR3 is 14 amino acids. V was clipped by 6 bases and J by 0 bases; unmatched bases: 5. From germline, CDR1 is SNHLY and CDR2 FYNNEI. CDR3 nucleotide sequence: TGTGCCAGCAGGTCACAGGGGAGCTCCTACGAGCAGTACTTC. It translates to CASRSQGSSYEQYF.

This sequence joins TRBV29-1 and TRBJ2-4; 8 nucleotides align to TRBD1. CDR1 and CDR2 from the germline V gene are SQVTM and ANQGSEA. This CDR3 is built from 12 residues. Unmatched junction bases numbered 3, after V lost 6 bases and J lost 5 bases. CDR3 residues: CSVQGAENIQYF. DNA for the CDR3: TGCAGCGTCCAGGGGGCTGAAAACATTCAGTACTTC.

About this clone: The junction and the germline gene differ at one end; a read error may be behind it. J is TRBJ2-3 and V is TRBV7-7, with 15 bases matching TRBD2. Germline CDR1 is SSHAT and CDR2 is FNYEAQ (reference sequence). CDR3 size: 16 residues. CDR3 nucleotides: TGTGCTAGCAGCTTCGGACTAGCGGGAGGGGAAGATACGCAGTATTTT. Translating it yields CASSFGLAGGEDTQYF.

The chain is built from TRBV7-2 and TRBJ1-1, with a weak D call TRBD1 (5 bases). CDR1 SGHTA and CDR2 FQGNSA come from the germline V gene. V lost 2 bases to trimming and J lost 3 bases, with 10 bases between them. The CDR3 is 14 amino acids. The CDR3 loop is CASSLQGTYTEAFF. CDR3 sequence (DNA): TGTGCCAGCAGCTTACAGGGTACTTACACTGAAGCTTTCTTT.

This clone was found once. The chain joins TRBV29-1 to TRBJ2-1; 7 bases agree with TRBD1. CDR1 and CDR2 from the germline V gene are SQVTM and ANQGSEA. V shed 5 bases and J 0 bases; nucleotides not matched to a gene: 4. The CDR3 extends over 14 amino acids. CDR3 DNA sequence: TGCAGCGTTAGATCAGGGGGCTCCTACAATGAGCAGTTCTTC. Amino acid sequence: CSVRSGGSYNEQFF.

This chain joins TRBV7-2 and TRBJ2-4; D might be TRBD2 (6 bases). The CDR3 runs to 15 residues. Germline lookup yields CDR1 SGHTA and CDR2 FQGNSA. Trimming took 5 bases from V and 4 from J, leaving 15 bases between them. The CDR3 here is CASSLSGGRKNIQYF. The CDR3 nucleotides read TGTGCCAGCAGCCTATCCGGGGGTCGGAAAAACATTCAGTACTTC.

The chain couples TRBV10-3 to TRBJ2-7, with TRBD1 matching over 7 bases. Trimming removed 9 bases from V and 0 bases from J; junction bases left unmatched: 8. Germline CDR1 ENHRY, CDR2 SYGVKD. The CDR3 totals 14 residues. CDR3 in amino acids: CAISRDSPSYEQYF. CDR3 DNA: TGTGCCATTTCCCGGGACAGTCCCTCCTACGAGCAGTACTTC.

The rearrangement uses TRBV29-1 and TRBJ2-7; 10 nucleotides line up with TRBD2. This CDR3 spans 13 amino acids. Per the germline V gene, CDR1 is SQVTM and CDR2 is ANQGSEA. V dropped 6 bases and J dropped 6; count of bases not matched to a gene: 8. The CDR3 region is CSVIAGGKSEQYF. In DNA, the CDR3 is TGCAGCGTGATAGCGGGAGGAAAGAGCGAGCAGTACTTC.

This chain uses TRBV13 with TRBJ2-7, with D perhaps matching TRBD1 (6 bases). Trimming removed 1 base at V and 2 bases at J, with 15 bases between. This CDR3 has 16 residues. From germline, CDR1 is PRHDT and CDR2 FYEKMQ (reference sequence). CDR3: CASSLVRAGATYEQYF. The CDR3 DNA follows: TGTGCCAGCAGCTTAGTAAGGGCAGGGGCTACCTACGAGCAGTACTTC. Using reference TRBV13 and TRBJ2-7 for the parts outside the CDR3, the full variable domain is AAGVIQSPRHLIKEKRETATLKCYPIPRHDTVYWYQQGPGQDPQFLISFYEKMQSDKGSIPDRFSAQQFSDYHSELNMSSLELGDSALYFCASSLVRAGATYEQYFGPGTRLTVT.

In DNA, the CDR3 is TGTGCCAGCAGCACCGGGACTAGCGGGAGGGCTAGCACAGATACGCAGTATTTT. This translates into CASSTGTSGRASTDTQYF. The V and J genes are TRBV7-3 and TRBJ2-3; 16 nucleotides agree with TRBD2. The CDR3 extends over 18 amino acids. J gave up 0 bases and V 5 bases, and 5 bases lay outside the gene matches. Germline V gene lookup returns CDR1 SGHTA and CDR2 FQGTGA.

This rearrangement joins TRBV19 to TRBJ2-1; 11 bases line up with TRBD2. Germline loops: CDR1 LNHDA, CDR2 SQIVND (reference sequence). V was pared by 5 bases and J by 5 bases, with 8 bases of the junction left unmatched. CDR3 length: 16 residues. DNA for the CDR3: TGTGCCAGTAGTTTATCCGGGACTAGCGGAAACAATGAGCAGTTCTTC. This sequence encodes CASSLSGTSGNNEQFF.

The genes are TRBV24-1 and TRBJ1-3, with D maybe TRBD1 (6 bases). Germline CDR1 and CDR2: KGHDR and SFDVKD. V was cut by 9 bases and J by 0 bases, with 20 bases left in between. CDR3 length: 17 residues. The CDR3 nucleotides are TGTGCCACCCGCCGGCTTAGGACAGTTTCCTCTGGAAACACCATATATTTT. It is translated as CATRRLRTVSSGNTIYF.

The V call is TRBV5-8, the J call TRBJ2-1, with 10 bases lining up with TRBD2. The CDR3 runs to 15 residues. Germline-derived CDR1 and CDR2 are SGHTS and YDEGEE. V lost 6 bases and J lost 0; bases outside the gene matches: 3. CDR3 amino acids: CASISGRSSYNEQFF. CDR3 nucleotides: TGTGCCAGCATTAGCGGGAGGAGCTCCTACAATGAGCAGTTCTTC.

The chain couples TRBV7-6 to TRBJ2-1, with 12 bases aligning to TRBD2. Germline CDR1 and CDR2: SGHVS and FNYEAQ. The trim removed 2 bases at V and 7 bases at J, leaving 6 bases unmatched. CDR3 length: 16 residues. The CDR3 coding sequence is TGTGCCAGCAGCTTAAGAACTAGCGGGAGGAATAATGAGCAGTTCTTC. Its protein is CASSLRTSGRNNEQFF.

This chain connects TRBV5-6 to TRBJ1-2; possibly TRBD1 for D (5 bases). Germline-derived CDR1 and CDR2 are SGHDT and YYEEEE. The CDR3 has 14 residues. V was pared by 4 bases and J by 8 bases, with 18 bases between. CDR3: CASSRASGRGGYTF. As DNA, the CDR3 is TGTGCCAGCAGCCGTGCGTCAGGGCGTGGCGGCTACACCTTC. The complete variable domain, with remaining parts taken from reference TRBV5-6 and TRBJ1-2, reads DAGVTQSPTHLIKTRGQQVTLRCSPKSGHDTVSWYQQALGQGPQFIFQYYEEEERQRGNFPDRFSGHQFPNYSSELNVNALLLGDSALYLCASSRASGRGGYTFGSGTRLTVV.

The V and J genes are TRBV6-2 or TRBV6-3 and TRBJ2-7; possibly TRBD2 for D (5 bases). Germline V gene sequence: CDR1 MNHEY, CDR2 SVGEGT. V was shortened by 6 bases and J by 6 bases, with 12 bases between the two germline ends. The CDR3 consists of 12 residues. The CDR3 reads CASSITRAEQYF. CDR3 in DNA: TGTGCCAGCAGCATAACTAGAGCCGAGCAGTACTTC.

This clone was detected only a few times. The chain links TRBV19 to TRBJ2-2, with 9 positions matching TRBD2. Germline V gene data show CDR1 as LNHDA and CDR2 as SQIVND (reference sequence). The CDR3 totals 17 residues. V gave up 4 bases and J gave up 4 bases; unmatched junction bases: 10. As DNA, the CDR3 is TGTGCCAGTAGTAAGCGGGAGGTCATCAGAACCACCGGGGAGCTGTTTTTT. This gives the protein CASSKREVIRTTGELFF.

This chain links TRBV19 with TRBJ1-4; D is possibly TRBD1 (5 bases). With 3 bases removed from V and 0 bases from J, the gap between germline ends came to 14 bases. The CDR3 is 17 amino acids. The germline V gene encodes CDR1 LNHDA and CDR2 SQIVND (reference sequence). The CDR3 nucleotides are TGTGCCAGTAGTATTCCGTCCGACAGCTCAACTAATGAAAAACTGTTTTTT. This codes for CASSIPSDSSTNEKLFF.

This sequence joins TRBV5-4 and TRBJ2-1, with 10 bases aligning to TRBD2. Looked up from germline, CDR1 is SGHNT and CDR2 is YYREEE (reference sequence). CDR3 length equals 16 residues. J lost 3 bases, V lost 0 bases, and 3 bases had no gene match. The CDR3 bases are TGTGCCAGCAGCTTGGGGGCTAGCGGGGGCTACAATGAGCAGTTCTTC. Encoded protein: CASSLGASGGYNEQFF.